This T cell receptor beta chain derives from a study of blood T cells in healthy people across ages. It was with a sample-barcoded 5' primer and a J-beta primer mix that a second PCR of roughly 7 to 12 cycles was run. TCRdb processed the 5' RACE reads anew with MiXCR; each CDR3 protein has one entry. This sample has roughly 2 million distinct CDR3 sequences, with around half found just once. V was clipped by 5 bases and J by 6 bases; unmatched bases: 6. The CDR3 is 15 amino acids. The V gene's germline CDR1 is SEHNR and CDR2 FQNEAQ (reference sequence). The sequencing sample was made of blood. The V gene is TRBV7-9, the J gene TRBJ1-4; 10 nucleotides match TRBD1. The clonotype was recovered from a middle-aged woman in good health. CDR3 in DNA: TGTGCCAGCAGCCGAGGGACAGGGGCTTATGAAAAACTGTTTTTT. It yields the protein CASSRGTGAYEKLFF.